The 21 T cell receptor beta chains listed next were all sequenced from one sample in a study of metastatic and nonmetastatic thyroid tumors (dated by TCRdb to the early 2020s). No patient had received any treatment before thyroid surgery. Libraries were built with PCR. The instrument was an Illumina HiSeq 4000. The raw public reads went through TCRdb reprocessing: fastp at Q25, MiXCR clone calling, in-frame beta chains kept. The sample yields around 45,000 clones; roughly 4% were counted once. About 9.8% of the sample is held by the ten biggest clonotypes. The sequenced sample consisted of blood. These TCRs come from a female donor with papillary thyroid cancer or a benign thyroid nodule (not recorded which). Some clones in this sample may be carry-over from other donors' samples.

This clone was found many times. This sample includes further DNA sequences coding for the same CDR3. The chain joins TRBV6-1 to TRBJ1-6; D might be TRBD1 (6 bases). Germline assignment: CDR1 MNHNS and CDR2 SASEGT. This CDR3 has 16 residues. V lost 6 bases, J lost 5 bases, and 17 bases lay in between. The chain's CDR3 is CASRLYRVSHNSPLHF. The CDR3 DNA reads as TGTGCCAGCAGACTCTACAGGGTTTCCCATAATTCACCCCTCCACTTT.

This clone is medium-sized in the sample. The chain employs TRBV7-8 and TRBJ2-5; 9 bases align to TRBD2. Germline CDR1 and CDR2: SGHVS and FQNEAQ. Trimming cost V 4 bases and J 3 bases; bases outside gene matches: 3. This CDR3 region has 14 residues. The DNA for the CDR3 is TGTGCCAGCAGCTCCGGGACTAGCAAAGAGACCCAGTACTTC. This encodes CASSSGTSKETQYF.

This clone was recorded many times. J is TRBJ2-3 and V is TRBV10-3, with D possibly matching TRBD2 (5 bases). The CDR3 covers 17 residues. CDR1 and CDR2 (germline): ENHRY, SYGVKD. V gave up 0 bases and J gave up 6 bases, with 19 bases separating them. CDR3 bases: TGTGCCATCAGTGAGTCAGGAGTCAGGCCGGGCGGGGATACGCAGTATTTT. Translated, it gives CAISESGVRPGGDTQYF.

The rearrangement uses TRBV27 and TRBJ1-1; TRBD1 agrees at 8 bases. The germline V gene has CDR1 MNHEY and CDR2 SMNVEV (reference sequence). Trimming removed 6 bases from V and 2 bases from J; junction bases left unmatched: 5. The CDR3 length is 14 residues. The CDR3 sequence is CASRNRGGNTEAFF. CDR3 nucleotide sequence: TGTGCCAGCAGGAACAGGGGGGGTAACACTGAAGCTTTCTTT.

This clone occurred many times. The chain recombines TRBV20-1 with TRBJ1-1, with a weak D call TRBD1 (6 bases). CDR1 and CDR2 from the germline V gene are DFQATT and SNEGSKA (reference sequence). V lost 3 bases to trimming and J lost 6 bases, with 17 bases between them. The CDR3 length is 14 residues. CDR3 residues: CSARDTGKTAEAFF. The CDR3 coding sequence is TGCAGTGCTAGGGACACAGGGAAGACTGCTGAAGCTTTCTTT.

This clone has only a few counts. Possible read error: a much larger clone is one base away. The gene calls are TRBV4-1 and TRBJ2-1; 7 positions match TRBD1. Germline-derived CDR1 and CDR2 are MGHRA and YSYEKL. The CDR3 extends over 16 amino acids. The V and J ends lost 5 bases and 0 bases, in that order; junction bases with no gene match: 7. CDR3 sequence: CASSSTGRLSYNEQFF. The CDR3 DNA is TGCGCCAGCAGCTCGACAGGGAGACTCTCCTACAATGAGCAGTTCTTC.

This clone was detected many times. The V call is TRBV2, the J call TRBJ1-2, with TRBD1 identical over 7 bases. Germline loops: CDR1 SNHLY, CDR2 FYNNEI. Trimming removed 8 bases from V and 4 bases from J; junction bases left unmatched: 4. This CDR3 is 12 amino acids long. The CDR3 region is CASDREGYGYTF. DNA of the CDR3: TGTGCCAGCGACAGGGAGGGCTATGGCTACACCTTC. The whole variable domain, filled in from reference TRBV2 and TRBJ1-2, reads EPEVTQTPSHQVTQMGQEVILRCVPISNHLYFYWYRQILGQKVEFLVSFYNNEISEKSEIFDDQFSVERPDGSNFTLKIRSTKLEDSAMYFCASDREGYGYTFGSGTRLTVV.

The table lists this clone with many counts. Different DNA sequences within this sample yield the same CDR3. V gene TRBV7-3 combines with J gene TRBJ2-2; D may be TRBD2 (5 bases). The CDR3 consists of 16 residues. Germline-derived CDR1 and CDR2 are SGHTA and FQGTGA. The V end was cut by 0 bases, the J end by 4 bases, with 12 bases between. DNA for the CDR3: TGTGCCAGCAGCTTAACCAGCGGTTACTCCACCGGGGAGCTGTTTTTT. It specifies CASSLTSGYSTGELFF.

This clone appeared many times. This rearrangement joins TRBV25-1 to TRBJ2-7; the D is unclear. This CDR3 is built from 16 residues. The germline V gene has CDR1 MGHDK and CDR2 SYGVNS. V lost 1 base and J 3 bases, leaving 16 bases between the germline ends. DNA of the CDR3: TGTGCCAGCAGTGAATTAGCACCGCCGAACCACTACGAGCAGTACTTC. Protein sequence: CASSELAPPNHYEQYF.

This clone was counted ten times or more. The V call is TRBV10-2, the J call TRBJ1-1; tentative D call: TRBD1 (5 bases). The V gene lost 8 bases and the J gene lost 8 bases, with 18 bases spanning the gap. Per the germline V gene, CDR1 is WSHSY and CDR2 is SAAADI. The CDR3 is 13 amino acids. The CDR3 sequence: CASSDTRGSEAFF. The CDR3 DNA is TGCGCCAGCTCGGACACCCGCGGGTCCGAAGCTTTCTTT.

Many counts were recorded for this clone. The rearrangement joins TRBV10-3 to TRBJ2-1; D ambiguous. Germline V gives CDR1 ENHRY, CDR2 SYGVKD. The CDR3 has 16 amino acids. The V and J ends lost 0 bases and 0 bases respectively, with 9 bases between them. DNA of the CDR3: TGTGCCATCAGTGAGTCGTTAAGCGCCTCCTACAATGAGCAGTTCTTC. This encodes CAISESLSASYNEQFF.

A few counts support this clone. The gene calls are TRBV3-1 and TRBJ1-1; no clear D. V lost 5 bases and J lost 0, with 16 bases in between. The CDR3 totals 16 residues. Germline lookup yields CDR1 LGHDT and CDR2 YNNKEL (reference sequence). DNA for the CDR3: TGTGCCAGCAGCTTCGGACTTCCCCGCATGAACACTGAAGCTTTCTTT. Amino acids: CASSFGLPRMNTEAFF.

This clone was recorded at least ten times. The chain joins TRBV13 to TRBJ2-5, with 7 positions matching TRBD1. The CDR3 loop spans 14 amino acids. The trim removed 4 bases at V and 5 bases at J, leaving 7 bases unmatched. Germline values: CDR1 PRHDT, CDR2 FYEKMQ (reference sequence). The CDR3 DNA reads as TGTGCCAGCAGCTCAAAGACAGGGCGGGAGACCCAGTACTTC. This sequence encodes CASSSKTGRETQYF.

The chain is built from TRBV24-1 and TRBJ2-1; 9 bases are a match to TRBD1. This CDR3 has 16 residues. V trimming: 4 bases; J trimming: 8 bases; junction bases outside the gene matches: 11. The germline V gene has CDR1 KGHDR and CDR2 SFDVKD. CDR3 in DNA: TGTGCCACCAGTGACACAGGGGGCGTGATGCGGGATGAGCAGTTCTTC. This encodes CATSDTGGVMRDEQFF.

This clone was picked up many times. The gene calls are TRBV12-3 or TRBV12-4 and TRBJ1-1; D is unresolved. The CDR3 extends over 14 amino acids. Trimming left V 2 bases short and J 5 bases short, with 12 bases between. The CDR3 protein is CASSLRRGETEAFF. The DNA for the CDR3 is TGTGCCAGCAGTTTAAGGCGGGGTGAGACTGAAGCTTTCTTT.

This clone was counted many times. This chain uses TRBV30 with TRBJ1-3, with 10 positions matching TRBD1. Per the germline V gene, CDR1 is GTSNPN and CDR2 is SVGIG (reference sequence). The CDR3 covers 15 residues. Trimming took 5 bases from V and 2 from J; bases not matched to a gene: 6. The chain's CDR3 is CAWYRDRGTGNTIYF. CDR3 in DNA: TGTGCCTGGTACCGGGACAGGGGAACTGGAAACACCATATATTTT.

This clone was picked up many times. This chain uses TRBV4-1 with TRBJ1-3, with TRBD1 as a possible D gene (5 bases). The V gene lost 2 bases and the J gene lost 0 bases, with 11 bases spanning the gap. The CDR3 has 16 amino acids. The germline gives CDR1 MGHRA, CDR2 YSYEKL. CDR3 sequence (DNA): TGCGCCAGCAGCCAAACGGGACTGACCTCTGGAAACACCATATATTTT. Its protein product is CASSQTGLTSGNTIYF.

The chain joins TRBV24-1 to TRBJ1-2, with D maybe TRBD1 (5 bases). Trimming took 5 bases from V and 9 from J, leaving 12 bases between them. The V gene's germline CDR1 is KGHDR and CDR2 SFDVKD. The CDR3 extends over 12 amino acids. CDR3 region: CATSGGHGCYTF. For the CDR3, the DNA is TGTGCCACCAGTGGCGGACATGGGTGCTACACCTTC.

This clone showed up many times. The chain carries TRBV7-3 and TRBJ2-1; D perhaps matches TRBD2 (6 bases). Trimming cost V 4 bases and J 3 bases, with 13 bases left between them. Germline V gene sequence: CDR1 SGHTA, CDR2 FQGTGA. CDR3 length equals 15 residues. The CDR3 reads CASSYYGGVYNEQFF. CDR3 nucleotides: TGTGCCAGCAGCTACTACGGGGGAGTCTACAATGAGCAGTTCTTC.

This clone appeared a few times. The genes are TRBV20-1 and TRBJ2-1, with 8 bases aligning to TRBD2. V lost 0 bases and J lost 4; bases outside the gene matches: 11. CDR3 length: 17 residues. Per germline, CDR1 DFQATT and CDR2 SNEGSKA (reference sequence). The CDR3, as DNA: TGCAGTGCTAGAGATCATGGGCGGAAGCGGGGGTACAATGAGCAGTTCTTC. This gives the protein CSARDHGRKRGYNEQFF.

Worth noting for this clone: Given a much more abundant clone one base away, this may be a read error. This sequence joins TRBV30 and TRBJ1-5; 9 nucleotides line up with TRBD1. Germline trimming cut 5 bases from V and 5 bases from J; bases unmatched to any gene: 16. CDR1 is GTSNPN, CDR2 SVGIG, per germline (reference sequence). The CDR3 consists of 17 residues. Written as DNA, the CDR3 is TGTGCCTGGCGGGGACAGGGTGTGGTCAATCGGGATCAGCCCCAGCATTTT. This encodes CAWRGQGVVNRDQPQHF.